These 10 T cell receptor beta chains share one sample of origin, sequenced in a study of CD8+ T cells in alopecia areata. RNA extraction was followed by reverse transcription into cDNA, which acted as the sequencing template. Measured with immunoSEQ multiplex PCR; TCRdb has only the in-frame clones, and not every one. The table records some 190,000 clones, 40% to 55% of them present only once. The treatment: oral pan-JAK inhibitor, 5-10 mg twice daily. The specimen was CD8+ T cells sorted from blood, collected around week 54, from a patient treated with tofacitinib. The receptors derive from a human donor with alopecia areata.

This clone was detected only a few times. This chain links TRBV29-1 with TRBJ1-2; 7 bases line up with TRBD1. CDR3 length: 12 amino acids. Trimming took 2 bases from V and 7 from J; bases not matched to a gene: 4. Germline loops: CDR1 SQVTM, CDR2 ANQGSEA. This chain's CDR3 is CSVEQGGPGYTF. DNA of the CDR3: TGCAGCGTTGAACAGGGGGGACCTGGCTACACCTTC.

The chain's CDR3 is CASRPTANTGELFF. DNA of the CDR3: TGTGCCAGCCGTCCGACAGCGAACACCGGGGAGCTGTTTTTT. V is TRBV7-8 and J is TRBJ2-2; D might be TRBD1 (5 bases). Deletions cut 8 bases from V and 0 bases from J, with 10 bases between. Germline V gene lookup returns CDR1 SGHVS and CDR2 FQNEAQ. The CDR3 is 14 amino acids.

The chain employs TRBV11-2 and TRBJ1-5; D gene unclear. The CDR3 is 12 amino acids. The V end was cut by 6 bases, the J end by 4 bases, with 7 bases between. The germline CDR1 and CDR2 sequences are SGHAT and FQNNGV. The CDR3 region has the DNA TGTGCCAGCAGTCTTGAGAATCAGCCCCAGCATTTT. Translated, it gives CASSLENQPQHF.

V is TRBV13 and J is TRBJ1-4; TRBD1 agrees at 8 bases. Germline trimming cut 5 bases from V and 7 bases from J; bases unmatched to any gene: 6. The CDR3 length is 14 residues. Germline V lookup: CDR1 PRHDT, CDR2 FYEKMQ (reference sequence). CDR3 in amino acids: CASSEKTGVEKLFF. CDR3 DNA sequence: TGTGCCAGCAGCGAGAAGACAGGGGTTGAAAAACTGTTTTTT.

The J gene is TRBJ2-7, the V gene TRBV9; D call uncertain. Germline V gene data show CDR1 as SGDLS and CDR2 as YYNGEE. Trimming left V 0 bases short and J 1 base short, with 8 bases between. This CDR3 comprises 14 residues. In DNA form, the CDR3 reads TGTGCCAGCAGCGTAGGGGGTTGGTCCTACGAGCAGTACTTC. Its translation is CASSVGGWSYEQYF.

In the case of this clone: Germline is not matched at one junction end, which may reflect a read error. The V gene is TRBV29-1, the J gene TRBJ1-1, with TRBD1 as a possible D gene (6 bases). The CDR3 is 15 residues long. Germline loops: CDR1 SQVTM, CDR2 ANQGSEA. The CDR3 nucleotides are TGCAGCGTTGTCTTGTTCGGGGGAGGGGACACTGAAGGTTTCTTT. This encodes CSVVLFGGGDTEGFF.

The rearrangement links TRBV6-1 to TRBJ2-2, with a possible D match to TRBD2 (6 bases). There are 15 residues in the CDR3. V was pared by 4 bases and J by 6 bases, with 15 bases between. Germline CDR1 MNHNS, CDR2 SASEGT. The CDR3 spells CASSGVGGSPGELFF. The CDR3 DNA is TGTGCCAGCAGTGGGGTTGGGGGGTCGCCCGGGGAGCTGTTTTTT.

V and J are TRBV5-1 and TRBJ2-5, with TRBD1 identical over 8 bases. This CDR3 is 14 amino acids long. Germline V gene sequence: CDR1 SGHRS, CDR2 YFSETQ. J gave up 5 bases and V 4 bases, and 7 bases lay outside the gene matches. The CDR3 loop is CASSQGASRETQYF. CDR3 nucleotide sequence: TGCGCCAGCAGCCAGGGGGCCAGCCGGGAGACCCAGTACTTC.

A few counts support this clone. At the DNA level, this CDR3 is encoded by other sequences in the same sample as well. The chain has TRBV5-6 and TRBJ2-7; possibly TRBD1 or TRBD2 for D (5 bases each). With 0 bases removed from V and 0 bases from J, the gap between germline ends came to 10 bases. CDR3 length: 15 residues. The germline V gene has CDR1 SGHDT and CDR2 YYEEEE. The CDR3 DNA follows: TGTGCCAGCAGCTTGGTTGAGGGGAGCTCCTACGAGCAGTACTTC. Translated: CASSLVEGSSYEQYF.

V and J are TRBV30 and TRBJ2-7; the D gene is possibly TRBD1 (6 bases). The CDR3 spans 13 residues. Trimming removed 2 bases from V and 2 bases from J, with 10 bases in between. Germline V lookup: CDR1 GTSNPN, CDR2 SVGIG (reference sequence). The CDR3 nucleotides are TGTGCCTGGAGTCCGGACAGTCCCTACGAGCAGTACTTC. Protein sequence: CAWSPDSPYEQYF.